This TCR beta chain appears in the sequencing data of a study of T cell changes during pregnancy in multiple sclerosis. In its sample, this clone was seen once. TCRdb's copy holds only in-frame clones and misses some; the assay was immunoSEQ multiplex PCR. The sample records 55,000 to 95,000 clones, roughly 92% being singletons. The CDR3 totals 14 residues. Germline CDR1 is MGHDK and CDR2 is SYGVNS. Trimming pared 3 bases from V and 0 bases from J, leaving 8 bases between. This rearrangement joins TRBV25-1 to TRBJ1-2; no firm D call. This sample comprised peripheral blood, obtained in the second trimester of pregnancy. The sequence came from a female donor in good health, enrolled as a control in a pregnancy study. CDR3 loop: CASSDPQSNYGYTF. The CDR3 DNA reads TGTGCCAGCAGTGACCCCCAATCTAACTATGGCTACACCTTC.